This entry concerns a single TCR beta chain. Its matching antigen is unknown. Profiling relied on immunoSEQ multiplex PCR, and the TCRdb table lists in-frame clones only, not all of them. The sample includes fewer than 110,000 clones, approximately 90% of them seen just once. These data belong to a study of T cell responses to AZD1222 COVID-19 vaccine. Study-level points and caveats: Baseline seropositivity occurred in only six or seven AZD1222 recipients. Donors were chiefly white British, with a greater number of females, and clonal diversity was perhaps underestimated. Vaccine-associated CD4 TCRs spanned spike, dominant at 160-218 and 743-854. Unmutated variant regions are reportedly targeted by nearly half of spike-specific TCRs.

V trimming: 3 bases; J trimming: 7 bases; junction bases outside the gene matches: 17. Germline CDR1 is ENHRY and CDR2 is SYGVKD. The CDR3 is made up of 19 amino acids. The input for sequencing was peripheral blood, taken on day 0 of AZD1222 vaccination. This sequence originates from an adult in good health. The chain combines TRBV10-3 with TRBJ2-1, with 11 bases matching TRBD2. The CDR3, as DNA: TGTGCCATCAGTGACCCCCCTGGAATCCCTAGCGGGGGGAGGAATGAGCAGTTCTTC. Protein product: CAISDPPGIPSGGRNEQFF.